Following are 13 T cell receptor beta chains from one sample sequenced in a study of human T cells and chemical hapten exposure. Each CDR3 protein is one row after TCRdb ran MiXCR on the RACE reads. The sample contains about 110,000 distinct CDR3 sequences, about 11% of which appear only once. The time point was: patch test 1, 2 weeks after DPC sensitization. Treatment denoted: therapeutic diphenylcyclopropenone sensitization with weekly scalp DPC. The material was whole blood, obtained in connection with sensitization to the hapten diphenylcyclopropenone (DPC). The receptors stem from a woman aged 40 to 50 with alopecia areata. Some clones in this sample may be carry-over from other donors' samples.

This clonotype was seen more than once but under ten times. V usage is TRBV7-8 and J usage is TRBJ2-2, with 13 bases aligning to TRBD2. The CDR3 spans 18 residues. The junction had 6 bases not matched to a gene; V was cut back by 1 base and J by 4 bases. Per the germline V gene, CDR1 is SGHVS and CDR2 is FQNEAQ. CDR3 sequence: CASSLVGTSGTGTGELFF. CDR3 bases: TGTGCCAGCAGCTTAGTGGGGACTAGCGGGACCGGCACCGGGGAGCTGTTTTTT.

This clonotype was found many times. The chain couples TRBV9 to TRBJ2-1; tentatively, D is TRBD2 (8 bases). V lost 2 bases and J 5 bases, leaving 14 bases between the germline ends. This CDR3 region has 15 residues. Per germline, CDR1 SGDLS and CDR2 YYNGEE. The DNA of the CDR3 is TGTGCCAGCAGCGTTATAGCGGGACAGAACAATGAGCAGTTCTTC. The encoded protein is CASSVIAGQNNEQFF.

This clonotype was seen more than once but under ten times. The chain carries TRBV13 and TRBJ1-6; 10 bases align to TRBD1. Per germline, CDR1 PRHDT and CDR2 FYEKMQ (reference sequence). The CDR3 has 19 residues. The V gene end was trimmed by 0 bases and the J gene end by 9 bases; junction bases not matched to a gene: 14. As DNA, the CDR3 is TGTGCCAGCAGCTTAGGCGGGACAGGGGTATCCTTTCGAGGTTCACCCCTCCACTTT. It encodes CASSLGGTGVSFRGSPLHF.

This clonotype showed up many times. The chain links TRBV7-8 to TRBJ1-6, with D maybe TRBD1 (6 bases). Trimming pared 2 bases from V and 10 bases from J, leaving 15 bases between. Germline assignment: CDR1 SGHVS and CDR2 FQNEAQ. CDR3 length: 15 residues. The chain's CDR3 is CASSLMNRARSPLHF. The CDR3 coding sequence is TGTGCCAGCAGCTTAATGAACAGGGCTCGATCACCCCTCCACTTT.

The V call is TRBV20-1, the J call TRBJ1-1; D call uncertain. Germline V gene sequence: CDR1 DFQATT, CDR2 SNEGSKA (reference sequence). The CDR3 consists of 13 residues. Trimming shortened V by 2 bases and J by 1 base, and 8 bases separated the two germline ends. The CDR3 region is CSARKPQNTEAFF. The CDR3 DNA is TGCAGTGCTAGAAAACCCCAGAACACTGAAGCTTTCTTT.

This clonotype was seen a handful of times. The chain joins TRBV6-6 to TRBJ1-5, with 8 bases that match TRBD1. This CDR3 is built from 15 residues. Germline trimming cut 4 bases from V and 4 bases from J; bases unmatched to any gene: 6. Germline V gene sequence: CDR1 MNHNY, CDR2 SVGAGI (reference sequence). As DNA, the CDR3 is TGTGCCAGCAGTTCCGGACAGGGCCAGAATCAGCCCCAGCATTTT. Translating gives CASSSGQGQNQPQHF.

The chain links TRBV6-1 to TRBJ1-4; TRBD1 is a possible D gene (5 bases). The CDR3 is 16 residues long. Germline-derived CDR1 and CDR2 are MNHNS and SASEGT. Trimming pared 5 bases from V and 3 bases from J, leaving 16 bases between. The CDR3 coding sequence is TGTGCCAGCAGTCACGGGACGACCCTCGCTAATGAAAAACTGTTTTTT. This gives the protein CASSHGTTLANEKLFF.

In its sample, this clonotype was seen many times. The V gene is TRBV18, the J gene TRBJ2-1, with 7 bases aligning to TRBD2. Trimming at V came to 3 bases and at J to 7 bases, leaving 9 bases not matched to a gene. The V gene's germline CDR1 is KGHSH and CDR2 LQKENI. CDR3 length: 15 residues. CDR3 protein: CASSPRAGALNEQFF. CDR3 nucleotide sequence: TGTGCCAGCTCACCGCGGGCGGGAGCGTTAAATGAGCAGTTCTTC.

This clonotype has ten or more counts. The rearrangement links TRBV4-2 to TRBJ2-2, with 8 bases identical to TRBD2. CDR1 LGHNA and CDR2 YNFKEQ come from the germline V gene. CDR3 length equals 21 residues. V dropped 0 bases and J dropped 0; count of bases not matched to a gene: 15. The CDR3 here is CASSQDSLSPKAGANTGELFF. The CDR3 DNA is TGTGCCAGCAGCCAAGATTCCCTAAGCCCGAAAGCGGGAGCGAACACCGGGGAGCTGTTTTTT.

This clonotype was recorded many times. The chain combines TRBV7-9 with TRBJ1-5; a possible D gene is TRBD1 (6 bases). The germline CDR1 and CDR2 sequences are SEHNR and FQNEAQ (reference sequence). The ends were cut back, 2 bases at V and 5 bases at J, with 7 bases in the middle. The CDR3 is 13 residues long. CDR3 nucleotide sequence: TGTGCCAGCAGCTTATCAGGGGATCAGCCCCAGCATTTT. Amino acids: CASSLSGDQPQHF.

This clonotype has a count of ten or more. CDR3 sequence: CASSVISDEQFF. CDR3 nucleotide sequence: TGTGCCAGCAGCGTCATTAGTGATGAGCAGTTCTTC. The chain carries TRBV9 and TRBJ2-1, with D unclear. The germline V gene has CDR1 SGDLS and CDR2 YYNGEE. V dropped 2 bases and J dropped 8 bases, with 8 bases sitting between them. This CDR3 has 12 residues. Together with reference TRBV9 and TRBJ2-1, the CDR3 gives the full variable domain: DSGVTQTPKHLITATGQRVTLRCSPRSGDLSVYWYQQSLDQGLQFLIQYYNGEERAKGNILERFSAQQFPDLHSELNLSSLELGDSALYFCASSVISDEQFFGPGTRLTVL.

This sequence joins TRBV7-2 and TRBJ2-2; 11 bases fit TRBD2. Germline V gene lookup returns CDR1 SGHTA and CDR2 FQGNSA. There are 15 residues in the CDR3. V dropped 7 bases and J dropped 7; count of bases not matched to a gene: 8. The CDR3 loop reads CASTQTSGRDGELFF. The CDR3 DNA sequence: TGTGCCAGCACCCAAACTAGCGGGAGAGACGGGGAGCTGTTTTTT.

This clonotype was counted at least ten times. The rearrangement links TRBV20-1 to TRBJ2-2; 7 nucleotides match TRBD1. The CDR3 is 14 amino acids. Trimming cost V 5 bases and J 4 bases; bases outside gene matches: 7. The germline CDR1 and CDR2 sequences are DFQATT and SNEGSKA (reference sequence). CDR3: CSAGPGQTTGELFF. DNA of the CDR3: TGCAGTGCTGGACCGGGACAGACCACCGGGGAGCTGTTTTTT.